This T cell receptor (beta chain) was obtained from a study of blood T cell repertoires in COVID-19. Study at large: COVID-19 samples, acute and convalescent, were from the United States, Italy and Spain. Sample material is recorded as cDNA or gDNA derived from T cells, B-cell-depleted T cells, or PBMCs.

Some clones are missing from TCRdb's copy, which holds only in-frame ones; the method was immunoSEQ multiplex PCR. The sample gives fewer than 250,000 clones, around 82% of which show up once; about 4.8% is in the top ten. The length of the CDR3 is 15 residues. The germline gives CDR1 SGDLS, CDR2 YYNGEE. Trimming removed 4 bases at V and 4 bases at J, with 16 bases between. J is TRBJ2-3 and V is TRBV9; D is ambiguous. The clonotype comes from a woman in her sixties or seventies with acute or convalescent COVID-19. The sample taken for sequencing was peripheral blood. CDR3 residues: CASSKTPGWPDTQYF. The CDR3 coding sequence is TGTGCCAGCAGCAAGACCCCGGGTTGGCCAGATACGCAGTATTTT.